This T cell receptor (beta chain) was documented in a study of PD-1 blockade in classical Hodgkin lymphoma. Only in-frame clones appear in the TCRdb table, and some are missing; sequencing was by immunoSEQ multiplex PCR. The table records approximately 80,000 clones, about 89% of them present only once. The patients all showed relapse after autologous stem cell transplantation, while their brentuximab vedotin exposure varied. This CDR3 has 14 amino acids. With 2 bases clipped from V and 7 bases from J, the junction kept 5 bases outside the gene matches. In germline, CDR1 is SNHLY, CDR2 FYNNEI. Sequencing used peripheral blood mononuclear cells (PBMCs), obtained at baseline. The chain uses TRBV2 and TRBJ1-5, with 7 bases aligning to TRBD1. This TCR came from a human donor with classical Hodgkin lymphoma. The CDR3 coding sequence is TGTGCCAGCAGTGAATTGACAGGGAGGCAGCCCCAGCATTTT. Its protein is CASSELTGRQPQHF.